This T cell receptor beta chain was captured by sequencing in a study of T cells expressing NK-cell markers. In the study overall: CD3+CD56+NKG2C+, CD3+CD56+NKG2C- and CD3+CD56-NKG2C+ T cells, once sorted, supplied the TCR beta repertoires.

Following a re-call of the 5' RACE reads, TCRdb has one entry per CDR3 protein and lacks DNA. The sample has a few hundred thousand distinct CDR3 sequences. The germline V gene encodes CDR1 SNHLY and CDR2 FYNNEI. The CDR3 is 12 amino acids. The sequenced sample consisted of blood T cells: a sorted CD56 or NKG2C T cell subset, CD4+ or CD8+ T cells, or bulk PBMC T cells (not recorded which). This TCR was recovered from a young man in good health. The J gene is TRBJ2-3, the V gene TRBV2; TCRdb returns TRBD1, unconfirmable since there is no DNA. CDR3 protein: CASGQGTDTQYF.